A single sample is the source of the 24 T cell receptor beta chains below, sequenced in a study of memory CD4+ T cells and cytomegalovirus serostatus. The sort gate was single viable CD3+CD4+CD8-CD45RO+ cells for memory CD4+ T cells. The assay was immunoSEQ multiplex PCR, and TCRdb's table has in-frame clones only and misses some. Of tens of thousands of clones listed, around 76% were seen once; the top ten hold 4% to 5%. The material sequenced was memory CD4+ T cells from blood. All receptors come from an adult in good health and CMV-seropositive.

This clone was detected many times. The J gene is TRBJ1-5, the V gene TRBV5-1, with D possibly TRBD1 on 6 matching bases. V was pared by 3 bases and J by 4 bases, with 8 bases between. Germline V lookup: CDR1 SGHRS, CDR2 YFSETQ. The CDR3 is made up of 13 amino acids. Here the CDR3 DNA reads TGCGCCAGCAGCTGGGACATAAATCAGCCCCAGCATTTT. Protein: CASSWDINQPQHF. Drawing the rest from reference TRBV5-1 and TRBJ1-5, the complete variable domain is KAGVTQTPRYLIKTRGQQVTLSCSPISGHRSVSWYQQTPGQGLQFLFEYFSETQRNKGNFPGRFSGRQFSNSRSEMNVSTLELGDSALYLCASSWDINQPQHFGDGTRLSIL.

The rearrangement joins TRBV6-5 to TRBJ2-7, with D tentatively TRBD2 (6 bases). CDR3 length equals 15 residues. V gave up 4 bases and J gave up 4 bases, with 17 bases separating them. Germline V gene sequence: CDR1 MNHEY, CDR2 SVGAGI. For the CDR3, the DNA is TGTGCCAGCAGTTCTACAGAGTTCGGGGGATACGAGCAGTACTTC. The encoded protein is CASSSTEFGGYEQYF.

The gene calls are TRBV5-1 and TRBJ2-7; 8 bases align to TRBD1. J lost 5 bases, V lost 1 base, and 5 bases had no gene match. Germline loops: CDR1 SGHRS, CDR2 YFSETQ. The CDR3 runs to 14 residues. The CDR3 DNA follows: TGCGCCAGCAGCTTGTATGGACAGGGAGACGAGCAGTACTTC. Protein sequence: CASSLYGQGDEQYF.

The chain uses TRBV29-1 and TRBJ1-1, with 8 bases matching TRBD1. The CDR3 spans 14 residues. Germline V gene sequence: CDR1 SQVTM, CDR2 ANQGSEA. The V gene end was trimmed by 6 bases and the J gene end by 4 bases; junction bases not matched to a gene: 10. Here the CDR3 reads CSVLRQGRSTEAFF. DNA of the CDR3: TGCAGCGTGCTAAGACAGGGGAGAAGCACTGAAGCTTTCTTT.

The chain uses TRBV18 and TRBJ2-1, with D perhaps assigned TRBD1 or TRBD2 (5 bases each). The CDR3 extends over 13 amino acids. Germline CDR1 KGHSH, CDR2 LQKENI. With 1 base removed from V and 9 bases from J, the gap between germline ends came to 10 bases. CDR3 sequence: CASSPQGGGEQFF. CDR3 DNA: TGTGCCAGCTCACCACAGGGTGGGGGTGAGCAGTTCTTC.

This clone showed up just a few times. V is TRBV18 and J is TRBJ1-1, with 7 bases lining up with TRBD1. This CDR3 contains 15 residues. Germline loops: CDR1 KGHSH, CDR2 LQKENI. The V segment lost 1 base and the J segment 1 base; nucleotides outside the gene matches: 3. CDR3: CASSPRQGRNTEAFF. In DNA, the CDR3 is TGTGCCAGCTCACCACGACAGGGTCGGAACACTGAAGCTTTCTTT.

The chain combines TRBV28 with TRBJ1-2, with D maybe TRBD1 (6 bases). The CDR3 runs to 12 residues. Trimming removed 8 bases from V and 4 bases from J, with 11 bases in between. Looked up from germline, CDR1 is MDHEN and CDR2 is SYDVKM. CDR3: CASARGAYGYTF. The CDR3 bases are TGTGCCAGCGCCAGGGGCGCCTATGGCTACACCTTC.

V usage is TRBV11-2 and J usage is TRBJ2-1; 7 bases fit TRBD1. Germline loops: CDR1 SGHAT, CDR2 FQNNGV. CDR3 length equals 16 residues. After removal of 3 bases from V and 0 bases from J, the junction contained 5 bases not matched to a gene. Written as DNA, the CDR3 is TGTGCCAGCAGCTTCAGGGGGTCCGGCTCCTACAATGAGCAGTTCTTC. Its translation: CASSFRGSGSYNEQFF.

CDR3 bases: TGTGCCAGCAGTAAGCTAGCGGGTACCTACAATGAGCAGTTCTTC. It specifies CASSKLAGTYNEQFF. The chain is built from TRBV27 and TRBJ2-1; 8 positions match TRBD2. Trimming removed 5 bases from V and 2 bases from J; junction bases left unmatched: 5. Germline values: CDR1 MNHEY, CDR2 SMNVEV (reference sequence). CDR3 length equals 15 residues.

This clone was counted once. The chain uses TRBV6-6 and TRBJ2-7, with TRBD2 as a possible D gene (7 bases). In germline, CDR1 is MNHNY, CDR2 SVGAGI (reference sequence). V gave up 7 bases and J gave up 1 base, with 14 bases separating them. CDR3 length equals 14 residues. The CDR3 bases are TGTGCCAGCAAGGGGGGGGACGGTTCCTACGAGCAGTACTTC. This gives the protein CASKGGDGSYEQYF.

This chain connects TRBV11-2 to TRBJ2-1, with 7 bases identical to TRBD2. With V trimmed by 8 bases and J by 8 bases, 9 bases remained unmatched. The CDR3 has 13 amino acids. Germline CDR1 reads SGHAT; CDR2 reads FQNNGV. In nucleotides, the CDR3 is TGTGCCAGCGGGGGGGAGGGAAGCGATGAGCAGTTCTTC. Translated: CASGGEGSDEQFF.

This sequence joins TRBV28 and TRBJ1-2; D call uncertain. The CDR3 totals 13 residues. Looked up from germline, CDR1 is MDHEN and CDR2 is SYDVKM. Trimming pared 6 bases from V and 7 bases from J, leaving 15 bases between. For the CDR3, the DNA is TGTGCCAGCAGCCCCAGGTTTTTCGGTGGCTACACCTTC. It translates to CASSPRFFGGYTF.

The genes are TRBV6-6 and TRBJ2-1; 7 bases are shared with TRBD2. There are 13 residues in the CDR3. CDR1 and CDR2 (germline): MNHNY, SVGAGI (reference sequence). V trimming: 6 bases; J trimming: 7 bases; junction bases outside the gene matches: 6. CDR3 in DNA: TGTGCCAGCAGGGGGGGAGGGCGGAATGAGCAGTTCTTC. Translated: CASRGGGRNEQFF.

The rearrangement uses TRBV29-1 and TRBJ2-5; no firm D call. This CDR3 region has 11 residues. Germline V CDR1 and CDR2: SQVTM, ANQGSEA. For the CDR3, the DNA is TGCAGTCTCGGATACCAAGAGACCCAGTACTTC. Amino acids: CSLGYQETQYF.

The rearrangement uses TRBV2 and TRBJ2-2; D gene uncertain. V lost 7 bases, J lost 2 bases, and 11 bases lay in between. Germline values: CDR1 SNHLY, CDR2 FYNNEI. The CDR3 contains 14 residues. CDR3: CASKKTDNTGELFF. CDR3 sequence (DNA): TGTGCCAGCAAGAAAACTGATAACACCGGGGAGCTGTTTTTT.

The CDR3 nucleotides are TGTGCCAGCAGCTTGGTAACCACCGAGCAGTACTTC. Translation: CASSLVTTEQYF. The rearrangement uses TRBV5-4 and TRBJ2-7; D gene ambiguous. Trimming took 0 bases from V and 6 from J, leaving 7 bases between them. The CDR3 length is 12 residues. Germline V CDR1 and CDR2: SGHNT, YYREEE (reference sequence).

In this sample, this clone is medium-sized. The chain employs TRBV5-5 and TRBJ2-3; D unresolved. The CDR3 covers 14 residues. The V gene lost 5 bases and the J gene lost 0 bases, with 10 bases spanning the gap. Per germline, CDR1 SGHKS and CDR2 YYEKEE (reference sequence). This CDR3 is CASRGHSSTDTQYF. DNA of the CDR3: TGTGCCAGCAGAGGGCACTCTAGCACAGATACGCAGTATTTT.

The CDR3 here is CASTPGQGDNNEQFF. CDR3 nucleotides: TGTGCCAGTACCCCCGGCCAGGGGGACAACAATGAGCAGTTCTTC. The V and J genes are TRBV19 and TRBJ2-1; 7 bases agree with TRBD1. With 7 bases clipped from V and 5 bases from J, the junction kept 11 bases outside the gene matches. The CDR3 has 15 residues. Germline V gene lookup returns CDR1 LNHDA and CDR2 SQIVND (reference sequence).

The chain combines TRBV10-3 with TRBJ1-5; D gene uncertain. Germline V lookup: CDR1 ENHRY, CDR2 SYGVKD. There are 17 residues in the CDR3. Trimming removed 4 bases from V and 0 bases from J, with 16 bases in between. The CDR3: CAISGVSHLYSNQPQHF. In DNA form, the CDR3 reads TGTGCCATCAGTGGGGTCAGCCATCTTTATAGCAATCAGCCCCAGCATTTT.

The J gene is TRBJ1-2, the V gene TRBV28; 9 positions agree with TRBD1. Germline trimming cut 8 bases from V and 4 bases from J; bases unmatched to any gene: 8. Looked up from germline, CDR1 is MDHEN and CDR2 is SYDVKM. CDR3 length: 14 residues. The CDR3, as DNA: TGTGCCAGCCGATTGACAGGGGGATTCTATGGCTACACCTTC. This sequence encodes CASRLTGGFYGYTF.

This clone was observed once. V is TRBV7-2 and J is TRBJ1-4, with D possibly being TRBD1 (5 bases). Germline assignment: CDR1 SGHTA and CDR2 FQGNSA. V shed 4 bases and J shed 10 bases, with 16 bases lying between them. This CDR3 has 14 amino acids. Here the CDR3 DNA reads TGTGCCAGCAGCTGGGACGGGGAACCTTCAAAACTGTTTTTT. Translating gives CASSWDGEPSKLFF.

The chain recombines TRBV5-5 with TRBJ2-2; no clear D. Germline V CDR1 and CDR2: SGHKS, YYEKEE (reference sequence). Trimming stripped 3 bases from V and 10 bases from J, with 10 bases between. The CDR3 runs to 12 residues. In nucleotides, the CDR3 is TGTGCCAGCAGCTCTTTTGATGAGGAGCTGTTTTTT. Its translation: CASSSFDEELFF.

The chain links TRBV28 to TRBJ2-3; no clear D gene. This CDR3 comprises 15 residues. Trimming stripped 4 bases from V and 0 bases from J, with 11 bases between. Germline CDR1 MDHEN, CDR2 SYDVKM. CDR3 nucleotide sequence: TGTGCCAGCAGTTCCCCTGACCCTAGCACAGATACGCAGTATTTT. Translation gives CASSSPDPSTDTQYF.

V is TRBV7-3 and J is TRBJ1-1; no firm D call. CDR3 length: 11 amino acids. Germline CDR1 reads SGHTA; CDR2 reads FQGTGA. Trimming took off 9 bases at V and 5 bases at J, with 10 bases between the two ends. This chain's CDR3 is CARTRGTEAFF. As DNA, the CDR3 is TGTGCCAGGACCCGAGGTACTGAAGCTTTCTTT.